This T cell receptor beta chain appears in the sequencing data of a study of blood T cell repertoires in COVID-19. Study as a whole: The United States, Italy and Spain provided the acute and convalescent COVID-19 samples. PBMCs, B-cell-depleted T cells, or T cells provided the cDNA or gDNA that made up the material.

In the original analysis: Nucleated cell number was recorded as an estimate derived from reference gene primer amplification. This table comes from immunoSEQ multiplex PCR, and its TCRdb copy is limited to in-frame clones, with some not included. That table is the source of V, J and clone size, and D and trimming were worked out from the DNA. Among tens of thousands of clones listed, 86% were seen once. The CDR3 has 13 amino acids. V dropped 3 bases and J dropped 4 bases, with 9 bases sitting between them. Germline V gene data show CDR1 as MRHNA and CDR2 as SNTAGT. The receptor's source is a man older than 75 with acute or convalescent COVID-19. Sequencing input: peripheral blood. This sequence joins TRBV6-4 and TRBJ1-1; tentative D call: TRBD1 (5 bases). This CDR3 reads CASSEGVTTEAFF. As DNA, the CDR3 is TGTGCCAGCAGTGAAGGGGTTACCACTGAAGCTTTCTTT.